These 16 T cell receptor beta chains were sequenced from one sample in a study of tumor T cells in aggressive B-cell lymphoma. The table came from immunoSEQ multiplex PCR; TCRdb's copy has only in-frame clones and leaves some out. The table records some 5,900 clones, over 70% of them present only once. The specimen was tumor tissue. The receptors originated from an adult with diffuse large B cell lymphoma.

J is TRBJ2-5 and V is TRBV11-3; possibly TRBD2 for D (7 bases). V was shortened by 1 base and J by 1 base, with 19 bases between the two germline ends. Looked up from germline, CDR1 is SGHNT and CDR2 is YENEEA. The CDR3 has 18 amino acids. CDR3 DNA sequence: TGTGCCAGCAGCTTAGGATCTCGGGGGGCCCCTTTCCAAGAGACCCAGTACTTC. Its translation is CASSLGSRGAPFQETQYF. The variable domain in full, completed from reference TRBV11-3 and TRBJ2-5, reads EAGVVQSPRYKIIEKKQPVAFWCNPISGHNTLYWYLQNLGQGPELLIRYENEEAVDDSQLPKDRFSAERLKGVDSTLKIQPAELGDSAVYLCASSLGSRGAPFQETQYFGPGTRLLVL.

The genes are TRBV15 and TRBJ1-4; D unresolved. CDR1 and CDR2 (germline): LNHNV, YYDKDF (reference sequence). This CDR3 contains 15 residues. V lost 2 bases to trimming and J lost 5 bases, with 12 bases between them. The CDR3 spells CATSRRGQTNEKLFF. The CDR3 DNA reads as TGTGCCACCAGCAGACGAGGGCAGACAAATGAAAAACTGTTTTTT.

The V and J genes are TRBV7-3 and TRBJ2-1, with TRBD2 matching over 9 bases. The germline V gene encodes CDR1 SGHTA and CDR2 FQGTGA. The CDR3 runs 15 residues. The V segment lost 3 bases and the J segment 8 bases; nucleotides outside the gene matches: 8. The DNA for the CDR3 is TGTGCCAGCAGCTTCGGGACTAGCAGGGCGGATGAGCAGTTCTTC. Translating it yields CASSFGTSRADEQFF.

The rearrangement links TRBV5-4 to TRBJ2-7; D may be TRBD1 (6 bases). The CDR3 totals 14 residues. V lost 4 bases and J lost 0, with 11 bases in between. CDR1 SGHNT and CDR2 YYREEE come from the germline V gene (reference sequence). CDR3 DNA sequence: TGTGCCAGCAGCCGGACAGCGAGCTCCTACGAGCAGTACTTC. This sequence encodes CASSRTASSYEQYF.

This sequence joins TRBV7-9 and TRBJ2-7; 9 nucleotides align to TRBD1. CDR3 length equals 16 residues. Germline values: CDR1 SEHNR, CDR2 FQNEAQ (reference sequence). With 5 bases clipped from V and 3 bases from J, the junction kept 11 bases outside the gene matches. CDR3 residues: CASSPRQGVNSYEQYF. In DNA form, the CDR3 reads TGTGCCAGCAGCCCGCGACAGGGGGTGAATAGCTACGAGCAGTACTTC.

DNA for the CDR3: TGTGCCAGCTTACGTCAGGGGGCCGGGGAGCTGTTTTTT. Translating gives CASLRQGAGELFF. The V and J genes are TRBV28 and TRBJ2-2; 7 bases agree with TRBD1. V trimming: 8 bases; J trimming: 6 bases; junction bases outside the gene matches: 6. This CDR3 has 13 amino acids. CDR1 MDHEN and CDR2 SYDVKM come from the germline V gene. The full variable domain, its missing parts supplied by reference TRBV28 and TRBJ2-2, is DVKVTQSSRYLVKRTGEKVFLECVQDMDHENMFWYRQDPGLGLRLIYFSYDVKMKEKGDIPEGYSVSREKKERFSLILESASTNQTSMYLCASLRQGAGELFFGEGSRLTVL.

This clone has only one observation. The chain carries TRBV7-8 and TRBJ1-5; D unclear. CDR3 length equals 14 residues. Germline CDR1 reads SGHVS; CDR2 reads FQNEAQ. Trimming removed 1 base from V and 9 bases from J, with 13 bases in between. CDR3 DNA sequence: TGTGCCAGCAGCTTAGAGGTGGCTTCGGGGCCCCAGCATTTT. It translates to CASSLEVASGPQHF.

The V and J genes are TRBV7-6 and TRBJ1-1, with D possibly matching TRBD1 (5 bases). The germline V gene encodes CDR1 SGHVS and CDR2 FNYEAQ. CDR3 length equals 12 residues. V was pared by 3 bases and J by 7 bases, with 9 bases between. The CDR3 sequence: CASSFDRDEAFF. CDR3 in DNA: TGTGCCAGCAGCTTCGACAGAGATGAAGCTTTCTTT.

This clone qualifies as large. The rearrangement links TRBV6-5 to TRBJ1-5; D not resolved. The CDR3 sequence is 13 residues long. Germline V gene lookup returns CDR1 MNHEY and CDR2 SVGAGI. V gave up 6 bases and J gave up 3 bases, with 9 bases separating them. DNA of the CDR3: TGTGCCAGCAGACGACATAACAATCAGCCCCAGCATTTT. This translates into CASRRHNNQPQHF.

CDR3 nucleotide sequence: TGTGCCAGCAGCTTGCGGACTAGCGGGAGATCACACGAGCAGTACTTC. As protein: CASSLRTSGRSHEQYF. V gene TRBV7-9 combines with J gene TRBJ2-7; 13 bases match TRBD2. CDR3 length equals 16 residues. Germline CDR1 and CDR2: SEHNR and FQNEAQ (reference sequence). Trimming at V came to 3 bases and at J to 5 bases, leaving 7 bases not matched to a gene.

The V call is TRBV5-4, the J call TRBJ2-3, with D possibly TRBD1 on 6 matching bases. V gave up 3 bases and J gave up 5 bases, with 16 bases separating them. Germline values: CDR1 SGHNT, CDR2 YYREEE (reference sequence). This CDR3 comprises 15 residues. DNA of the CDR3: TGTGCCAGCAGCTGGAACAGGGAAAGTGAAGATACGCAGTATTTT. It translates to CASSWNRESEDTQYF.

In its sample, this clone was seen once. The rearrangement uses TRBV9 and TRBJ2-1, with TRBD2 matching 7 bases. Germline CDR1 reads SGDLS; CDR2 reads YYNGEE. The CDR3 spans 14 residues. The V segment lost 0 bases and the J segment 7 bases; nucleotides outside the gene matches: 4. The CDR3 protein is CASSVAGGTNEQFF. The DNA for the CDR3 is TGTGCCAGCAGCGTAGCGGGAGGAACGAATGAGCAGTTCTTC.

The genes are TRBV27 and TRBJ2-2; 7 bases align to TRBD1. CDR3 length: 14 amino acids. Germline V gene lookup returns CDR1 MNHEY and CDR2 SMNVEV (reference sequence). Losses at the gene ends were 4 bases for V and 7 bases for J; bases not matched to a gene: 6. CDR3 DNA: TGTGCCAGCAGTTCAAGCAGGGGGAGCGGGGAGCTGTTTTTT. This gives the protein CASSSSRGSGELFF.

J is TRBJ1-5 and V is TRBV11-2, with D maybe TRBD1 (6 bases). The V and J ends lost 5 bases and 2 bases respectively, with 25 bases between them. In germline, CDR1 is SGHAT, CDR2 FQNNGV. The CDR3 runs 19 residues. The CDR3 nucleotides are TGTGCCAGCAGCCCTGAAGTGGCGTCAGGGGCTTCTGGCAATCAGCCCCAGCATTTT. Its protein product is CASSPEVASGASGNQPQHF. The full variable domain, its missing parts supplied by reference TRBV11-2 and TRBJ1-5, is EAGVAQSPRYKIIEKRQSVAFWCNPISGHATLYWYQQILGQGPKLLIQFQNNGVVDDSQLPKDRFSAERLKGVDSTLKIQPAKLEDSAVYLCASSPEVASGASGNQPQHFGDGTRLSIL.

The rearrangement joins TRBV5-1 to TRBJ2-1; a weak D match, TRBD1 (6 bases). The CDR3 is 16 residues long. V was trimmed by 3 bases and J by 3 bases, leaving 16 bases between them. Germline CDR1 and CDR2: SGHRS and YFSETQ. The CDR3 reads CASSSRGRWLYNEQFF. CDR3 coding DNA: TGCGCCAGCAGCTCCAGGGGAAGGTGGCTCTACAATGAGCAGTTCTTC. The full variable domain, in which reference TRBV5-1 and TRBJ2-1 provide the parts outside the CDR3, is KAGVTQTPRYLIKTRGQQVTLSCSPISGHRSVSWYQQTPGQGLQFLFEYFSETQRNKGNFPGRFSGRQFSNSRSEMNVSTLELGDSALYLCASSSRGRWLYNEQFFGPGTRLTVL.

This clone was seen only a few times. The chain couples TRBV9 to TRBJ1-4; TRBD1 matches 9 bases. J lost 10 bases, V lost 4 bases, and 8 bases had no gene match. The CDR3 consists of 14 residues. From germline, CDR1 is SGDLS and CDR2 YYNGEE. The CDR3 spells CASSLGQGAGKLFF. The CDR3 DNA reads TGTGCCAGCAGCTTGGGACAGGGCGCGGGAAAACTGTTTTTT.